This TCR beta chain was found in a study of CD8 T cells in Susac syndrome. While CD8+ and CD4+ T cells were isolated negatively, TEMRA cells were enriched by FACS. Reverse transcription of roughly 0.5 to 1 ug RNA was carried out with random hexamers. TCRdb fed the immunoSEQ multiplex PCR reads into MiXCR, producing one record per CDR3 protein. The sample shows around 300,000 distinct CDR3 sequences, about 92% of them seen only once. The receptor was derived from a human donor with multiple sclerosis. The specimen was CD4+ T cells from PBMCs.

The CDR3 bases are TGTGCCAGCGCAGGGACTAGCGGGCCCAATGAGCAGTTCTTC. Translation gives CASAGTSGPNEQFF. The chain couples TRBV6-2 or TRBV6-3 to TRBJ2-1; the match to TRBD2 covers 12 bases. J gave up 6 bases and V 8 bases, and 5 bases lay outside the gene matches. Germline V CDR1 and CDR2: MNHEY, SVGEGT. The CDR3 has 14 residues.